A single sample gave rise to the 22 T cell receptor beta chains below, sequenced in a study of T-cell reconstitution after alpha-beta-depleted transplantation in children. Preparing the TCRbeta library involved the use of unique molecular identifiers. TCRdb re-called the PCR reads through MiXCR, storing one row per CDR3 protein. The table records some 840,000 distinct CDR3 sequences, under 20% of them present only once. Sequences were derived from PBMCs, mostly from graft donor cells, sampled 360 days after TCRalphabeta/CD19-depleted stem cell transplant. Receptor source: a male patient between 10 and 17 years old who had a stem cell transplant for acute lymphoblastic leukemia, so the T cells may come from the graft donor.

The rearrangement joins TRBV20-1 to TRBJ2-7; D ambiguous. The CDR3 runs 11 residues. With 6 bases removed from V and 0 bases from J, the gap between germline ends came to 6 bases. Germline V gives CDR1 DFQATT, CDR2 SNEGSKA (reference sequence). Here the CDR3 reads CSAAVSYEQYF. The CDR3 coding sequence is TGCAGTGCGGCTGTCTCCTACGAGCAGTACTTC.

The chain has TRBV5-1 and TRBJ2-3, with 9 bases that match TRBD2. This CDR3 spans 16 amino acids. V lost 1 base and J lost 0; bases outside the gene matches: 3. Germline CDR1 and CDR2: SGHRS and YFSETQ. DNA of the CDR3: TGCGCCAGCAGCTTGCCCCTAGCGGGAAGCACAGATACGCAGTATTTT. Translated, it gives CASSLPLAGSTDTQYF.

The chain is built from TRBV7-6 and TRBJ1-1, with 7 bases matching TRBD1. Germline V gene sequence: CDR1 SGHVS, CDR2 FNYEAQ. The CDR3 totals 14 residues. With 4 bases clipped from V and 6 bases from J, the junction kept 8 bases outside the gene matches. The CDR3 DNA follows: TGTGCCAGCAGCTCCACACAGGGGAGACCTGAAGCTTTCTTT. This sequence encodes CASSSTQGRPEAFF.

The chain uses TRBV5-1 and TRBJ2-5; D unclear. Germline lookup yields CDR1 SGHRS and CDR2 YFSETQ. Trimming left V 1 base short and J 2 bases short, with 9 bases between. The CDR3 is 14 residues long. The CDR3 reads CASSLHGPQETQYF. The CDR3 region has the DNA TGCGCCAGCAGCTTGCACGGGCCTCAAGAGACCCAGTACTTC.

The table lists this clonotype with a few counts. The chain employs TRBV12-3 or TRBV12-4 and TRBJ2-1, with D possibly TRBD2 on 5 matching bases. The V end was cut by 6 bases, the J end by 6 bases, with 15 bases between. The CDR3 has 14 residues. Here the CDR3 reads CASSSDTRVNEQFF. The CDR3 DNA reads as TGTGCCAGCAGCTCTGACACTAGGGTCAATGAGCAGTTCTTC.

Written as DNA, the CDR3 is TGTGCCAGCAGCTCCAAAGTACCGGGAAGACAACAAGAGACCCAGTACTTC. This codes for CASSSKVPGRQQETQYF. The rearrangement links TRBV5-6 to TRBJ2-5; D may be TRBD2 (5 bases). The CDR3 contains 17 residues. Deletions cut 3 bases from V and 2 bases from J, with 20 bases between. Germline-derived CDR1 and CDR2 are SGHDT and YYEEEE.

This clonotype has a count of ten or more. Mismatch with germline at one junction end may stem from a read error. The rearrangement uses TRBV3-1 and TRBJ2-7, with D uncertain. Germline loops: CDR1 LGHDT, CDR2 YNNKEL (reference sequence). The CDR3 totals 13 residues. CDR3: CASSQGPGYEQYF. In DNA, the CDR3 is TGCGCCAGCAGCCAAGGTCCCGGCTACGAGCAGTACTTC.

In nucleotides, the CDR3 is TGTGCCAGTAGTATTTTCCTAATGGGTTCCTACAATGAGCAGTTCTTC. Protein product: CASSIFLMGSYNEQFF. V is TRBV19 and J is TRBJ2-1; D call uncertain. The CDR3 has 16 amino acids. V was trimmed by 3 bases and J by 1 base, leaving 13 bases between them. The germline V gene has CDR1 LNHDA and CDR2 SQIVND (reference sequence).

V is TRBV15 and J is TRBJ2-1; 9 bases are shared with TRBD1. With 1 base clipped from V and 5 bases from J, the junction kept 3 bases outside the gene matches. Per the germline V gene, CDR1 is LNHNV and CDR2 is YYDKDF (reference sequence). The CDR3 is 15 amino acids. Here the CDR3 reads CATSRVRDRDNEQFF. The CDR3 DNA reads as TGTGCCACCAGCAGAGTTCGGGACAGGGACAATGAGCAGTTCTTC.

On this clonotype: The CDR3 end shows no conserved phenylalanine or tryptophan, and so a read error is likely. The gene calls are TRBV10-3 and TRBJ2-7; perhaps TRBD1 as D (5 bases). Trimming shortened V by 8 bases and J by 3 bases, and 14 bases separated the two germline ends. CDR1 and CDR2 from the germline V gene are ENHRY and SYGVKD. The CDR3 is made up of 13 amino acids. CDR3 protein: CAIAPTENYEQYS. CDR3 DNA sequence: TGTGCCATCGCACCGACAGAGAACTACGAGCAGTACTCC.

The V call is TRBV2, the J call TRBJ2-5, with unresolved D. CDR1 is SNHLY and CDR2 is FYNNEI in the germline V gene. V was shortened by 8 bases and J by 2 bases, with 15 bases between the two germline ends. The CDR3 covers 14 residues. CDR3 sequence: CASPRALGQETQYF. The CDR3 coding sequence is TGTGCCAGCCCTCGCGCGTTGGGACAAGAGACCCAGTACTTC.

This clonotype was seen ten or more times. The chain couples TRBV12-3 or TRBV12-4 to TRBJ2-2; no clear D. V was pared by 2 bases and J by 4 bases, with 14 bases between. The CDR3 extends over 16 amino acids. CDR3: CASSLTFRVGTGELFF. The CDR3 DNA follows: TGTGCCAGCAGTTTAACTTTTAGGGTCGGCACCGGGGAGCTGTTTTTT.

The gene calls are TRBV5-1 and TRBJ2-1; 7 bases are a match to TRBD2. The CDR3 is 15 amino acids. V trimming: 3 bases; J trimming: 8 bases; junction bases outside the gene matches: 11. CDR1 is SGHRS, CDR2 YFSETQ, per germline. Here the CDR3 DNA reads TGCGCCAGCAGCTACCTACTAGCGTTAAGGCATGAGCAGTTCTTC. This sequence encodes CASSYLLALRHEQFF. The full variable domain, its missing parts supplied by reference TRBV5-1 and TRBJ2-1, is KAGVTQTPRYLIKTRGQQVTLSCSPISGHRSVSWYQQTPGQGLQFLFEYFSETQRNKGNFPGRFSGRQFSNSRSEMNVSTLELGDSALYLCASSYLLALRHEQFFGPGTRLTVL.

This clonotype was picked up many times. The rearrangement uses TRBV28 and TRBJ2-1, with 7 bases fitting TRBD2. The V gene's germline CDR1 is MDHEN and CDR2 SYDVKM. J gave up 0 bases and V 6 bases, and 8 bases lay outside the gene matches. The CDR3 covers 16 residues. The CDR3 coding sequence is TGTGCCAGCAGGTCGGGACTACCCCGCTCCTACAATGAGCAGTTCTTC. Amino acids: CASRSGLPRSYNEQFF.

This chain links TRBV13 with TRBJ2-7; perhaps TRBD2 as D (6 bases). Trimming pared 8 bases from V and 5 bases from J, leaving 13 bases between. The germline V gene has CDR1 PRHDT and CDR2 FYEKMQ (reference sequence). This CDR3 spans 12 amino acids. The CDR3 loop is CASSTRGNEQYF. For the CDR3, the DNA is TGTGCCAGCTCTACGCGGGGCAACGAGCAGTACTTC.

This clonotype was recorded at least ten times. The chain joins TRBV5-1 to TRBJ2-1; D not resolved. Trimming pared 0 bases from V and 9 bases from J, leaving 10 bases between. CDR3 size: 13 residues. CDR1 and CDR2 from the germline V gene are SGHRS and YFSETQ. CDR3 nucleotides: TGCGCCAGCAGCTTGGAAGGTCCCCCTGAGCAGTTCTTC. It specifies CASSLEGPPEQFF.

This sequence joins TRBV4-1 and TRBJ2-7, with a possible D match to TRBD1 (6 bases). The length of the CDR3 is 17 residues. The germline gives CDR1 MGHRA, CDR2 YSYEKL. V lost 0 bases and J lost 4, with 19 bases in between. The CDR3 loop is CASSQDVGDRSTYEQYF. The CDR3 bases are TGCGCCAGCAGCCAAGATGTCGGAGACAGGTCAACTTACGAGCAGTACTTC.

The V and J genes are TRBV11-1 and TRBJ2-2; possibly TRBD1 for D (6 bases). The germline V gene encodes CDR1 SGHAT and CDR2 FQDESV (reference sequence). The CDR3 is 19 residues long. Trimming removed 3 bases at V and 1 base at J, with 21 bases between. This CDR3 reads CASSFYRRTAPWNTGELFF. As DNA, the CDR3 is TGTGCCAGCAGCTTTTATCGACGGACAGCCCCTTGGAACACCGGGGAGCTGTTTTTT.

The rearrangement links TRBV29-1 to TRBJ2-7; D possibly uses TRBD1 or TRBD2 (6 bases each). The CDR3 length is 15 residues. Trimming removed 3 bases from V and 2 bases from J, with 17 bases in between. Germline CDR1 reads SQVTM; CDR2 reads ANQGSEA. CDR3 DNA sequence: TGCAGCGTTGAGTGGGAGGCGGGACAAGCCTACGAGCAGTACTTC. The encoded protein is CSVEWEAGQAYEQYF.

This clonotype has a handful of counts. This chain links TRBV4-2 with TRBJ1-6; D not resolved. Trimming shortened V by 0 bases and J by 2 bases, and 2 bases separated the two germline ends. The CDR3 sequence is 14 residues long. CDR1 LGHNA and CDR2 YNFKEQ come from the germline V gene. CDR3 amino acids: CASSQEPYNSPLHF. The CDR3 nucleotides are TGTGCCAGCAGCCAAGAACCCTATAATTCACCCCTCCACTTT.

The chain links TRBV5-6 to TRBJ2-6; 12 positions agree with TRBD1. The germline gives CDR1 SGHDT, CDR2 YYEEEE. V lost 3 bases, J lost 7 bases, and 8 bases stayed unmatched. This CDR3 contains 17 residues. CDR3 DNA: TGTGCCAGCAGCTGGGGACAGGGGGCTTACGGAGCCAACGTCCTGACTTTC. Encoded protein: CASSWGQGAYGANVLTF.

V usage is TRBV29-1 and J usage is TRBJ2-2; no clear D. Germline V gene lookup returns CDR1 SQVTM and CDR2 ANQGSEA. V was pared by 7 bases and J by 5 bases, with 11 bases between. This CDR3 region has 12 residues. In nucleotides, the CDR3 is TGCAGCGCCATACCCGAAACCGGGGAGCTGTTTTTT. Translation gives CSAIPETGELFF.